A selection of T cell receptor beta chains follows, all from one sample in a study of T cells after posttransplantation cyclophosphamide. Produced via immunoSEQ multiplex PCR; TCRdb's table is partial and in-frame only. The data contain about 66,000 clones, around 95% of them singletons. Sequenced input: PBMCs. The receptors were gathered from a woman younger than 45 in good health and a related stem cell transplant donor. CDR3s include the opening cysteine and the closing phenylalanine or tryptophan. A D gene is named only where the DNA matches it firmly. Some rows have no size entry. The others give once, few or many, or a class for an expanded clone.

v_gene: TRBV19; j_gene: TRBJ1-1; d_gene: -; abundance: -; CDR3nt: TGTGCCAGTAGTATAGCGCGAGGTAGCGAAGCTTTCTTT; CDR3aa: CASSIARGSEAFF
v_gene: TRBV4-3; j_gene: TRBJ2-7; d_gene: -; abundance: -; CDR3nt: TGCGCCAGCAGCCAAGATTCGACCTACGAGCAGTACTTC; CDR3aa: CASSQDSTYEQYF
v_gene: TRBV21-1; j_gene: TRBJ1-4; d_gene: -; abundance: few; CDR3nt: TGTGCCAGCAGCACGTACATTGAAAAACTGTTTTTT; CDR3aa: CASSTYIEKLFF
v_gene: TRBV7-7; j_gene: TRBJ2-5; d_gene: -; abundance: -; CDR3nt: TGTGCCAGCAGTCGGGATTTCCAAGAGACCCAGTACTTC; CDR3aa: CASSRDFQETQYF
v_gene: TRBV10-3; j_gene: TRBJ2-2; d_gene: TRBD2; abundance: -; CDR3nt: TGTGCCAGCGGGGGGGCTAACACCGGGGAGCTGTTTTTT; CDR3aa: CASGGANTGELFF
v_gene: TRBV18; j_gene: TRBJ1-1; d_gene: -; abundance: -; CDR3nt: TGTGCCAGCTCACCATCCAGGGCCACTGAAGCTTTCTTT; CDR3aa: CASSPSRATEAFF
v_gene: TRBV6-1; j_gene: TRBJ2-1; d_gene: -; abundance: -; CDR3nt: TGTGCCAGCAGTGATTGGGGAACAGGGATAGGGTACAATGAGCAGTTCTTC; CDR3aa: CASSDWGTGIGYNEQFF
v_gene: TRBV30; j_gene: TRBJ1-6; d_gene: -; abundance: -; CDR3nt: TGTGCCTGGACAGTTATGGACCGATCACCCCTCCACTTT; CDR3aa: CAWTVMDRSPLHF
v_gene: TRBV14; j_gene: TRBJ2-7; d_gene: TRBD1; abundance: -; CDR3nt: TGTGCCAGCAGCCAAGATTCGGGACAGGGATACTACGAGCAGTACTTC; CDR3aa: CASSQDSGQGYYEQYF
v_gene: TRBV11-2; j_gene: TRBJ2-7; d_gene: -; abundance: -; CDR3nt: TGTGCCAGCAGATCGACGGAGAAACCCTACGAGCAGTACTTC; CDR3aa: CASRSTEKPYEQYF
v_gene: TRBV9; j_gene: TRBJ1-2; d_gene: -; abundance: -; CDR3nt: TGTGCCAGCTCCCCTTCGGGGGCGCCGGACTATGGCTACACCTTC; CDR3aa: CASSPSGAPDYGYTF
v_gene: TRBV5-1; j_gene: TRBJ1-2; d_gene: TRBD1; abundance: -; CDR3nt: TGCGCCAGCAGTCGGGAGACAGGGGGCTCTGGCTACACCTTC; CDR3aa: CASSRETGGSGYTF
v_gene: TRBV4-3; j_gene: TRBJ2-2; d_gene: -; abundance: once; CDR3nt: TGCGCCAGCAGCCAAGATACGGGTTGGACCGGGGAGCTGTTTTTT; CDR3aa: CASSQDTGWTGELFF
v_gene: TRBV6-1; j_gene: TRBJ2-7; d_gene: -; abundance: -; CDR3nt: TGTGCCAGCACTCCCCCAGTGCAATACGAGCAGTACTTC; CDR3aa: CASTPPVQYEQYF
v_gene: TRBV4-1; j_gene: TRBJ2-1; d_gene: TRBD2; abundance: -; CDR3nt: TGCGCCAGCAGCCATCTAGCGGGGGGTTACAATGAGCAGTTCTTC; CDR3aa: CASSHLAGGYNEQFF
v_gene: TRBV19; j_gene: TRBJ1-6; d_gene: -; abundance: -; CDR3nt: TGTGCCAGTAGTATAGGGAATACTGGGGATTCACCCCTCCACTTT; CDR3aa: CASSIGNTGDSPLHF
v_gene: TRBV19; j_gene: TRBJ2-7; d_gene: -; abundance: -; CDR3nt: TGTGCCAGTAGTATAGGGGATTTTGCCTACGAGCAGTACTTC; CDR3aa: CASSIGDFAYEQYF
v_gene: TRBV2; j_gene: TRBJ2-5; d_gene: -; abundance: -; CDR3nt: TGTGCCAGCCGCGGGGACCTAGAGACCCAGTACTTC; CDR3aa: CASRGDLETQYF
v_gene: TRBV4-3; j_gene: TRBJ2-1; d_gene: TRBD1; abundance: -; CDR3nt: TGCGCCAGGAGAGAAAAGAGCGGACAGGGGGCAGGTGAGCAGTTCTTC; CDR3aa: CARREKSGQGAGEQFF
v_gene: TRBV19; j_gene: TRBJ1-5; d_gene: -; abundance: few; CDR3nt: TGTGCCAGTAGCGAACAGGGTCGGAACAATCAGCCCCAGCATTTT; CDR3aa: CASSEQGRNNQPQHF
v_gene: TRBV5-5; j_gene: TRBJ1-4; d_gene: TRBD1; abundance: -; CDR3nt: TGTGCCAGCAGCTGGGGACAGGGGGACTCTGGAAAACTGTTTTTT; CDR3aa: CASSWGQGDSGKLFF
v_gene: TRBV5-8; j_gene: TRBJ2-2; d_gene: TRBD2; abundance: -; CDR3nt: TGTGCCAGCAGCTTGGATCTCGGGGGGTGGACCGGGGAGCTGTTTTTT; CDR3aa: CASSLDLGGWTGELFF
v_gene: TRBV19; j_gene: TRBJ2-1; d_gene: TRBD1; abundance: -; CDR3nt: TGTGCCAGTAGTAGGTGGACAGGGAGAAGGAGCAGTGAGCAGTTCTTC; CDR3aa: CASSRWTGRRSSEQFF
v_gene: TRBV4-2; j_gene: TRBJ1-2; d_gene: TRBD1; abundance: -; CDR3nt: TGTGCCAGCAGCCAGGGACAGGGGCCAACTAACTATGGCTACACCTTC; CDR3aa: CASSQGQGPTNYGYTF
v_gene: TRBV7-2; j_gene: TRBJ1-1; d_gene: -; abundance: -; CDR3nt: TGTGCCAGCAGCTTTAACAGGGCTACTAGGAAAGCTTTCTTT; CDR3aa: CASSFNRATRKAFF
v_gene: TRBV29-1; j_gene: TRBJ1-1; d_gene: -; abundance: -; CDR3nt: TGCAGCGTTGAAGGCTTAATGAACACTGAAGCTTTCTTT; CDR3aa: CSVEGLMNTEAFF
v_gene: TRBV27; j_gene: TRBJ1-2; d_gene: -; abundance: -; CDR3nt: TGTGCCAGCAGTCCCGGATCCTTAGGGGGCTACACCTTC; CDR3aa: CASSPGSLGGYTF
v_gene: TRBV28; j_gene: TRBJ1-2; d_gene: -; abundance: -; CDR3nt: TGTGCCAGCACCTCGGACCTCAGCGGGTTCTATGGCTACACCTTC; CDR3aa: CASTSDLSGFYGYTF
v_gene: TRBV11-3; j_gene: TRBJ2-1; d_gene: -; abundance: -; CDR3nt: TGTGCCAGCAGCTTAGCCCCGGAGGTCAATGAGCAGTTCTTC; CDR3aa: CASSLAPEVNEQFF
v_gene: TRBV4-3; j_gene: TRBJ2-6; d_gene: -; abundance: -; CDR3nt: TGCGCCAGCACTATCGAACCCGGGTCTGGGGCCAACGTCCTGACTTTC; CDR3aa: CASTIEPGSGANVLTF
v_gene: TRBV18; j_gene: TRBJ2-7; d_gene: TRBD2; abundance: -; CDR3nt: TGTGCCACCAGACTAGCGGGGGGCAGCGAGCAGTACTTC; CDR3aa: CATRLAGGSEQYF
v_gene: TRBV5-5; j_gene: TRBJ2-7; d_gene: -; abundance: -; CDR3nt: TGTGCCAGCAGCTTGTATGGGACAATCTACGAGCAGTACTTC; CDR3aa: CASSLYGTIYEQYF
v_gene: TRBV5-5; j_gene: TRBJ2-5; d_gene: TRBD2; abundance: -; CDR3nt: TGTGCCAGCAGCTTAGGTGTAAACGGGGGGTACCAAGAGACCCAGTACTTC; CDR3aa: CASSLGVNGGYQETQYF
v_gene: TRBV6-5; j_gene: TRBJ1-2; d_gene: -; abundance: -; CDR3nt: TGTGCCAGCTTCGGGGGAACAGGGTTGAGCGGCTACACCTTC; CDR3aa: CASFGGTGLSGYTF
v_gene: TRBV27; j_gene: TRBJ2-3; d_gene: -; abundance: -; CDR3nt: TGTGCCAGCGGGGCCCCTAGCACAGATACGCAGTATTTT; CDR3aa: CASGAPSTDTQYF
v_gene: TRBV29-1; j_gene: TRBJ2-1; d_gene: TRBD2; abundance: -; CDR3nt: TGCAGCGTTGCCGCGGGGGGTTACAATGAGCAGTTCTTC; CDR3aa: CSVAAGGYNEQFF
v_gene: TRBV5-4; j_gene: TRBJ2-3; d_gene: -; abundance: -; CDR3nt: TGTGCCAGCAGCTTGGCAGGAACTAGCACAGATACGCAGTATTTT; CDR3aa: CASSLAGTSTDTQYF
v_gene: TRBV6-1; j_gene: TRBJ2-3; d_gene: -; abundance: -; CDR3nt: TGTGCCAGCAGTGAAGCACCGGGGATCACAGATACGCAGTATTTT; CDR3aa: CASSEAPGITDTQYF
v_gene: TRBV4-2; j_gene: TRBJ2-7; d_gene: -; abundance: -; CDR3nt: TGTGCCAGCAGCCAAGACTCGAGGGAGCAGTACTTC; CDR3aa: CASSQDSREQYF
v_gene: TRBV19; j_gene: TRBJ2-5; d_gene: -; abundance: -; CDR3nt: TGTGCCAGTTCGCGAGGTGACCAAGAGACCCAGTACTTC; CDR3aa: CASSRGDQETQYF
v_gene: TRBV11-2; j_gene: TRBJ2-3; d_gene: TRBD2; abundance: -; CDR3nt: TGTGCCAGCAGCTTAGATCGGCGGGGGTGGGTAGATACGCAGTATTTT; CDR3aa: CASSLDRRGWVDTQYF
v_gene: TRBV11-2; j_gene: TRBJ1-1; d_gene: -; abundance: -; CDR3nt: TGTGCCAGCAGCTTAGAGGGGCGGCAAACTGCTTTCTTT; CDR3aa: CASSLEGRQTAFF
v_gene: TRBV5-1; j_gene: TRBJ2-7; d_gene: -; abundance: once; CDR3nt: TGCGCCAGCAGTCGCCAGGCGTTAAACTACGAGCAGTACTTC; CDR3aa: CASSRQALNYEQYF
v_gene: TRBV5-1; j_gene: TRBJ2-2; d_gene: -; abundance: -; CDR3nt: TGCGCCAGCAGCTTGGTAGCCGGGGAGCTGTTTTTT; CDR3aa: CASSLVAGELFF
v_gene: TRBV7-2; j_gene: TRBJ2-5; d_gene: TRBD2; abundance: -; CDR3nt: TGTGCCAGCAGCTCCGGGGGGGGTCGGAGAGAGACCCAGTACTTC; CDR3aa: CASSSGGGRRETQYF
v_gene: TRBV7-2; j_gene: TRBJ1-1; d_gene: -; abundance: -; CDR3nt: TGTGCCAGCAGCATTAGGGCTAAGAACACTGAAGCTTTCTTT; CDR3aa: CASSIRAKNTEAFF
v_gene: TRBV6-5; j_gene: TRBJ2-4; d_gene: -; abundance: -; CDR3nt: TGTGCCAGCAGTCCTAGCCGGGTGGCCAAAAACATTCAGTACTTC; CDR3aa: CASSPSRVAKNIQYF